Listed below are T cell receptor beta chains from one sample, sequenced in a study of shared clonotypes between healthy human individuals. This table comes from immunoSEQ multiplex PCR, and its TCRdb copy is limited to in-frame clones, with some not included. The table has roughly 2,300,000 clones, less than 95% seen once. Sequencing was performed on naive CD4+ T cells from PBMCs. The receptors were gathered from a man in his late teens or twenties in good health. Some clones in this sample may be carry-over from other donors' samples. Each CDR3 is given with its conserved first and last residue. D genes are given only for firm matches. Expanded clones are given a class, and other clones once, few, many or no size at all.

D gene: TRBD1; clone size: -; V gene: TRBV10-3; J gene: TRBJ1-1; CDR3 protein: CAISAVKTQGTANTEAFF; CDR3 DNA: TGTGCCATCAGTGCGGTAAAAACCCAGGGGACAGCGAACACTGAAGCTTTCTTT
D gene: TRBD2; clone size: -; V gene: TRBV11-2; J gene: TRBJ2-1; CDR3 protein: CASRHISGAYNEQFF; CDR3 DNA: TGTGCCAGCAGGCACATTAGCGGGGCCTACAATGAGCAGTTCTTC
D gene: TRBD2; clone size: -; V gene: TRBV10-3; J gene: TRBJ2-4; CDR3 protein: CAISEGAPAGGPRSNIQYF; CDR3 DNA: TGTGCCATCAGTGAGGGGGCCCCAGCGGGAGGGCCTAGGAGTAACATTCAGTACTTC
D gene: TRBD1; clone size: -; V gene: TRBV7-9; J gene: TRBJ1-2; CDR3 protein: CASSLRGRDRGQTIYGYTF; CDR3 DNA: TGTGCCAGCAGCCTAAGGGGAAGGGACAGGGGGCAGACTATCTATGGCTACACCTTC
D gene: TRBD2; clone size: -; V gene: TRBV4-3; J gene: TRBJ2-3; CDR3 protein: CASSQQRLAGVGADTQYF; CDR3 DNA: TGCGCCAGCAGCCAGCAAAGACTAGCGGGAGTGGGGGCAGATACGCAGTATTTT
D gene: TRBD1; clone size: -; V gene: TRBV7-8; J gene: TRBJ1-3; CDR3 protein: CASSMLGQGINTIYF; CDR3 DNA: TGTGCCAGCAGCATGTTGGGACAGGGGATAAACACCATATATTTT
D gene: TRBD1; clone size: once; V gene: TRBV18; J gene: TRBJ2-5; CDR3 protein: CASSRDRQETQYF; CDR3 DNA: TGTGCCAGCTCAAGGGACAGACAAGAGACCCAGTACTTC
D gene: TRBD1; clone size: -; V gene: TRBV9; J gene: TRBJ2-3; CDR3 protein: CASSVAGTRQGRFLTDTQYF; CDR3 DNA: TGTGCCAGCAGCGTAGCTGGGACGCGACAGGGCCGTTTCCTCACAGATACGCAGTATTTT
D gene: TRBD2; clone size: -; V gene: TRBV5-4; J gene: TRBJ2-2; CDR3 protein: CASSRSAGDYTGELFF; CDR3 DNA: TGTGCCAGCAGCCGAAGTGCGGGAGACTACACCGGGGAGCTGTTTTTT
D gene: -; clone size: -; V gene: TRBV19; J gene: TRBJ2-1; CDR3 protein: CASSIGRGGDEQFF; CDR3 DNA: TGTGCCAGTAGTATAGGAAGAGGTGGGGATGAGCAGTTCTTC
D gene: TRBD1; clone size: -; V gene: TRBV28; J gene: TRBJ2-7; CDR3 protein: CASSLRGTGYEQYF; CDR3 DNA: TGTGCCAGCAGTTTACGTGGGACAGGGTACGAGCAGTACTTC
D gene: -; clone size: -; V gene: TRBV5-1; J gene: TRBJ2-3; CDR3 protein: CASSLQGHPDTQYF; CDR3 DNA: TGCGCCAGCAGCTTACAGGGTCATCCAGATACGCAGTATTTT
D gene: TRBD1; clone size: -; V gene: TRBV19; J gene: TRBJ2-7; CDR3 protein: CASSKVPGQGYEQYF; CDR3 DNA: TGTGCCAGTAGTAAAGTCCCGGGACAGGGCTACGAGCAGTACTTC
D gene: TRBD2; clone size: -; V gene: TRBV6-5; J gene: TRBJ2-1; CDR3 protein: CASSLAGPYNEQFF; CDR3 DNA: TGTGCCAGCAGTTTAGCGGGGCCCTACAATGAGCAGTTCTTC
D gene: -; clone size: -; V gene: TRBV5-1; J gene: TRBJ2-7; CDR3 protein: CASSWTQGEVYEQYF; CDR3 DNA: TGCGCCAGCAGCTGGACCCAGGGGGAGGTCTACGAGCAGTACTTC
D gene: TRBD1; clone size: -; V gene: TRBV19; J gene: TRBJ2-3; CDR3 protein: CASSIGQGTDTQYF; CDR3 DNA: TGTGCCAGTAGCATCGGACAGGGCACAGATACGCAGTATTTT
D gene: TRBD1; clone size: -; V gene: TRBV19; J gene: TRBJ2-7; CDR3 protein: CASSPTGTVSSYEQYF; CDR3 DNA: TGTGCCAGTAGTCCGACCGGGACAGTGAGCTCCTACGAGCAGTACTTC
D gene: -; clone size: -; V gene: TRBV30; J gene: TRBJ1-6; CDR3 protein: CAWMVSFNSPLHF; CDR3 DNA: TGTGCCTGGATGGTCAGTTTTAATTCACCCCTCCACTTT
D gene: -; clone size: -; V gene: TRBV18; J gene: TRBJ2-1; CDR3 protein: CASSGTQGTHEQFF; CDR3 DNA: TGTGCCAGCTCAGGAACCCAGGGAACACATGAGCAGTTCTTC
D gene: -; clone size: once; V gene: TRBV7-9; J gene: TRBJ1-4; CDR3 protein: CASSSAPAANEKLFF; CDR3 DNA: TGTGCCAGCAGCTCCGCACCCGCAGCTAATGAAAAACTGTTTTTT
D gene: TRBD1; clone size: -; V gene: TRBV2; J gene: TRBJ1-1; CDR3 protein: CASSRQGRTEAFF; CDR3 DNA: TGTGCCAGCAGCCGACAGGGGAGGACTGAAGCTTTCTTT
D gene: -; clone size: -; V gene: TRBV4-2; J gene: TRBJ1-2; CDR3 protein: CASSQDRPALYGYTF; CDR3 DNA: TGTGCCAGCAGCCAAGATCGACCGGCTCTCTATGGCTACACCTTC
D gene: TRBD1; clone size: -; V gene: TRBV7-3; J gene: TRBJ2-1; CDR3 protein: CASSLGGQGGNEQFF; CDR3 DNA: TGTGCCAGCAGCTTAGGAGGACAGGGGGGCAATGAGCAGTTCTTC
D gene: TRBD1; clone size: once; V gene: TRBV19; J gene: TRBJ1-2; CDR3 protein: CASSGVAGGGGYTF; CDR3 DNA: TGTGCCAGTAGTGGCGTGGCAGGGGGCGGAGGCTACACCTTC
D gene: -; clone size: once; V gene: TRBV5-1; J gene: TRBJ2-2; CDR3 protein: CASKGQGRTGELFF; CDR3 DNA: TGCGCCAGCAAGGGGCAGGGTCGGACCGGGGAGCTGTTTTTT
D gene: -; clone size: -; V gene: TRBV6-1; J gene: TRBJ2-1; CDR3 protein: CASSGPDPSPYNEQFF; CDR3 DNA: TGTGCCAGCAGTGGTCCGGATCCTAGCCCCTACAATGAGCAGTTCTTC
D gene: -; clone size: -; V gene: TRBV6-6; J gene: TRBJ1-2; CDR3 protein: CASSSRAGSNYGYTF; CDR3 DNA: TGTGCCAGCAGTTCCCGGGCGGGGTCTAACTATGGCTACACCTTC
D gene: -; clone size: -; V gene: TRBV7-2; J gene: TRBJ2-7; CDR3 protein: CASSATSWLSEQYF; CDR3 DNA: TGTGCCAGCAGCGCGACTAGTTGGTTATCCGAGCAGTACTTC
D gene: -; clone size: once; V gene: TRBV14; J gene: TRBJ2-1; CDR3 protein: CASSPQGNEQFF; CDR3 DNA: TGTGCCAGCAGCCCCCAGGGGAATGAGCAGTTCTTC
D gene: TRBD2; clone size: -; V gene: TRBV6-6; J gene: TRBJ2-1; CDR3 protein: CASSLAGVEVEQFF; CDR3 DNA: TGTGCCAGCAGCTTAGCGGGAGTCGAGGTTGAGCAGTTCTTC
D gene: -; clone size: -; V gene: TRBV5-5; J gene: TRBJ2-7; CDR3 protein: CASSPRDSEQYF; CDR3 DNA: TGTGCCAGCAGCCCCCGGGACTCCGAGCAGTACTTC
D gene: TRBD1; clone size: once; V gene: TRBV7-2; J gene: TRBJ2-2; CDR3 protein: CASSVTGERLFF; CDR3 DNA: TGTGCCAGCAGCGTAACAGGGGAAAGGCTGTTTTTT
D gene: -; clone size: -; V gene: TRBV28; J gene: TRBJ2-5; CDR3 protein: CASSLSPSQETQYF; CDR3 DNA: TGTGCCAGCAGTTTATCCCCCAGTCAAGAGACCCAGTACTTC
D gene: TRBD1; clone size: -; V gene: TRBV7-9; J gene: TRBJ2-1; CDR3 protein: CASSLARGRDFHNEQFF; CDR3 DNA: TGTGCCAGCAGCTTAGCCAGGGGGCGGGACTTCCACAATGAGCAGTTCTTC
D gene: TRBD1; clone size: -; V gene: TRBV5-1; J gene: TRBJ2-7; CDR3 protein: CASSVLRDSSYEQYF; CDR3 DNA: TGCGCCAGCAGCGTTCTCCGGGACAGCTCCTACGAGCAGTACTTC
D gene: -; clone size: once; V gene: TRBV7-2; J gene: TRBJ1-5; CDR3 protein: CASSLLGPLHSNQPQHF; CDR3 DNA: TGTGCCAGCAGCTTGCTTGGTCCCCTCCATAGCAATCAGCCCCAGCATTTT
D gene: -; clone size: -; V gene: TRBV30; J gene: TRBJ2-1; CDR3 protein: CAWSVGGGWSSYNEQFF; CDR3 DNA: TGTGCCTGGAGTGTAGGAGGGGGCTGGAGCTCCTACAATGAGCAGTTCTTC
D gene: -; clone size: -; V gene: TRBV19; J gene: TRBJ1-1; CDR3 protein: CASSMGGYEAFF; CDR3 DNA: TGTGCCAGTAGTATGGGGGGATATGAAGCTTTCTTT
D gene: -; clone size: -; V gene: TRBV28; J gene: TRBJ2-7; CDR3 protein: CASSRTNYEQYF; CDR3 DNA: TGTGCCAGCAGTCGAACTAACTACGAGCAGTACTTC
D gene: -; clone size: once; V gene: TRBV5-1; J gene: TRBJ1-3; CDR3 protein: CASRPQVSTGNTIYF; CDR3 DNA: TGCGCCAGCAGACCACAGGTTTCAACTGGAAACACCATATATTTT
D gene: TRBD2; clone size: -; V gene: TRBV5-1; J gene: TRBJ2-2; CDR3 protein: CASSLGTSGRAAGELFF; CDR3 DNA: TGCGCCAGCAGCTTGGGGACTAGCGGGAGGGCCGCCGGGGAGCTGTTTTTT
D gene: -; clone size: -; V gene: TRBV4-2; J gene: TRBJ2-3; CDR3 protein: CASSQDPAGRGDTQYF; CDR3 DNA: TGTGCCAGCAGCCAAGATCCGGCGGGTAGAGGCGATACGCAGTATTTT
D gene: -; clone size: -; V gene: TRBV28; J gene: TRBJ1-2; CDR3 protein: CASSPSYGYTF; CDR3 DNA: TGTGCCAGCAGCCCCTCGTATGGCTACACCTTC
D gene: TRBD2; clone size: once; V gene: TRBV2; J gene: TRBJ2-3; CDR3 protein: CASSQGGTSRTDTQYF; CDR3 DNA: TGTGCCAGCAGTCAGGGGGGGACTAGCCGTACAGATACGCAGTATTTT
D gene: -; clone size: -; V gene: TRBV2; J gene: TRBJ1-2; CDR3 protein: CASSPEVGTHGYTF; CDR3 DNA: TGTGCCAGCAGTCCCGAAGTAGGCACCCATGGCTACACCTTC
D gene: TRBD1; clone size: -; V gene: TRBV28; J gene: TRBJ1-2; CDR3 protein: CASNSDRGGRSGYTF; CDR3 DNA: TGTGCCAGCAATTCGGACAGGGGTGGTCGCTCTGGCTACACCTTC
D gene: TRBD2; clone size: -; V gene: TRBV6-5; J gene: TRBJ2-3; CDR3 protein: CASSYGTSGTDTQYF; CDR3 DNA: TGTGCCAGCAGTTACGGGACTAGCGGCACAGATACGCAGTATTTT
D gene: -; clone size: -; V gene: TRBV5-4; J gene: TRBJ2-5; CDR3 protein: CASSQKIHLQETQYF; CDR3 DNA: TGTGCCAGCAGCCAGAAGATCCACCTCCAAGAGACCCAGTACTTC
D gene: -; clone size: -; V gene: TRBV4-1; J gene: TRBJ2-7; CDR3 protein: CASSQAGSYEQYF; CDR3 DNA: TGCGCCAGCAGCCAAGCGGGGTCCTACGAGCAGTACTTC
D gene: TRBD2; clone size: -; V gene: TRBV9; J gene: TRBJ2-1; CDR3 protein: CASSSRIAGYNEQFF; CDR3 DNA: TGTGCCAGCAGCAGCAGGATAGCGGGATACAATGAGCAGTTCTTC